This TCR beta chain was sequenced for a study of blood T cell repertoires in COVID-19. At the level of the study: Acute-phase and convalescent COVID-19 samples originated in the United States, Italy and Spain. PBMCs, B-cell-depleted T cells, or T cells provided the cDNA or gDNA that made up the material.

Method: immunoSEQ multiplex PCR; TCRdb's copy keeps in-frame clones and lacks some. The sample comprises over 200,000 clones, roughly 77% of which are singletons, and 3% to 3.5% rests with the top ten. Trimming removed 2 bases from V and 7 bases from J; junction bases left unmatched: 7. Germline CDR1 reads SGHDT; CDR2 reads YYEEEE. The CDR3 contains 14 residues. Sequences were obtained from peripheral blood. The chain is built from TRBV5-6 and TRBJ1-2; 8 bases align to TRBD1. This TCR derives from a woman older than 75 with acute or convalescent COVID-19. CDR3 DNA sequence: TGTGCCAGCAGCTTCAGACAGGGGAGGGGTGGCTACACCTTC. This gives the protein CASSFRQGRGGYTF.